This is a list of T cell receptor beta chains from one sample in a study of PD-1 blockade in classical Hodgkin lymphoma. Clones were read by immunoSEQ multiplex PCR, and TCRdb kept only the in-frame ones, dropping some. The table records about 98,000 clones, around nine tenths of them present only once. This sample comprised peripheral blood mononuclear cells (PBMCs), obtained at baseline. These receptors originate from a human donor with classical Hodgkin lymphoma. CDR3s include the opening cysteine and the closing phenylalanine or tryptophan. The order of the fields is clone size, J gene, V gene, D gene, CDR3 DNA, CDR3 protein. A D gene is named only where the DNA matches it firmly. Not all rows give a size; the values are once, few, many and, for expanded clones, a class.

abundance: -
j_gene: TRBJ1-4
v_gene: TRBV4-1
d_gene: -
CDR3nt: TGCGCCAGCGCCTGGCTGGATGAAAAACTGTTTTTT
CDR3aa: CASAWLDEKLFF

abundance: -
j_gene: TRBJ2-1
v_gene: TRBV10-3
d_gene: TRBD2
CDR3nt: TGTGCCATCAATAAGCGGGAGGGGTACAATGAGCAGTTCTTC
CDR3aa: CAINKREGYNEQFF

abundance: once
j_gene: TRBJ2-5
v_gene: TRBV30
d_gene: -
CDR3nt: TGTGCCTGGAGTCGGGGGATCGTGGAGACCCAGTACTTC
CDR3aa: CAWSRGIVETQYF

abundance: -
j_gene: TRBJ1-2
v_gene: TRBV6-1
d_gene: -
CDR3nt: TGTGCCAGCAGTGTACGGGACATCCCTAACTATGGCTACACCTTC
CDR3aa: CASSVRDIPNYGYTF

abundance: once
j_gene: TRBJ2-7
v_gene: TRBV28
d_gene: -
CDR3nt: TGTGCCAGCAGTATACTAGCTATGGTCTACGAGCAGTACTTC
CDR3aa: CASSILAMVYEQYF

abundance: -
j_gene: TRBJ2-3
v_gene: TRBV18
d_gene: -
CDR3nt: TGTGCCAGCTCAGGCAGATTCACAGATACGCAGTATTTT
CDR3aa: CASSGRFTDTQYF

abundance: -
j_gene: TRBJ1-3
v_gene: TRBV10-2
d_gene: TRBD1
CDR3nt: TGCGCCAGCAGTAAGACAGGGGGTTCCCTCTCTGGAAACACCATATATTTT
CDR3aa: CASSKTGGSLSGNTIYF

abundance: -
j_gene: TRBJ2-3
v_gene: TRBV27
d_gene: -
CDR3nt: TGTGCCAGCAGTTACGCGGTCCACACGGAGGATACGCAGTATTTT
CDR3aa: CASSYAVHTEDTQYF

abundance: -
j_gene: TRBJ2-7
v_gene: TRBV7-9
d_gene: -
CDR3nt: TGTGCCAGCAGCTTTCGGGCTCAAGGAAAAGGCTACGAGCAGTACTTC
CDR3aa: CASSFRAQGKGYEQYF

abundance: -
j_gene: TRBJ1-5
v_gene: TRBV2
d_gene: TRBD1
CDR3nt: TGTGCCAGCAGTGTAGGGACAGGGGGCAATCAGCCCCAGCATTTT
CDR3aa: CASSVGTGGNQPQHF

abundance: -
j_gene: TRBJ2-3
v_gene: TRBV10-2
d_gene: TRBD2
CDR3nt: TGCGCCAGCAGTGATGCGGGACTAGCGGGAGAGGGAGATACGCAGTATTTT
CDR3aa: CASSDAGLAGEGDTQYF

abundance: -
j_gene: TRBJ2-3
v_gene: TRBV19
d_gene: TRBD2
CDR3nt: TGTGCCAGTAGTAAGGGACTAGCGGGAGGTAAACGCACAGATACGCAGTATTTT
CDR3aa: CASSKGLAGGKRTDTQYF

abundance: -
j_gene: TRBJ1-2
v_gene: TRBV19
d_gene: TRBD1
CDR3nt: TGTGCCAGTAGTAACTCCGGGACAGCAGCCAATGGCTACACCTTC
CDR3aa: CASSNSGTAANGYTF

abundance: few
j_gene: TRBJ1-5
v_gene: TRBV10-2
d_gene: -
CDR3nt: TGCGCCAGCCGGAGGACGGATGCGCAGCCCCAGCATTTT
CDR3aa: CASRRTDAQPQHF

abundance: -
j_gene: TRBJ1-1
v_gene: TRBV2
d_gene: -
CDR3nt: TGTGCCAGCAGTGAAGGGCAGGGCCTTAACACTGAAGCTTTCTTT
CDR3aa: CASSEGQGLNTEAFF

abundance: -
j_gene: TRBJ1-1
v_gene: TRBV6-1
d_gene: TRBD1
CDR3nt: TGTGCCAGCAGTGCCTTTCGGGCCTTTCGGGGGACAGACACTGAAGCTTTCTTT
CDR3aa: CASSAFRAFRGTDTEAFF

abundance: -
j_gene: TRBJ2-5
v_gene: TRBV28
d_gene: TRBD2
CDR3nt: TGTGCCAGCAGTTTATGGAAGGGACTAGCGGAAGAGACCCAGTACTTC
CDR3aa: CASSLWKGLAEETQYF

abundance: -
j_gene: TRBJ2-7
v_gene: TRBV4-1
d_gene: TRBD2
CDR3nt: TGCGCCAGCAGCCAAGATGGAGGACTAGCGGGAGGCGAGCAGTACTTC
CDR3aa: CASSQDGGLAGGEQYF

abundance: -
j_gene: TRBJ2-3
v_gene: TRBV30
d_gene: TRBD2
CDR3nt: TGTGCCTGGAGTATATTAGCGGGACTCACAGATACGCAGTATTTT
CDR3aa: CAWSILAGLTDTQYF

abundance: -
j_gene: TRBJ2-7
v_gene: TRBV6-5
d_gene: -
CDR3nt: TGTGCCAGCAGTCGCCGTCCCGCGCGGGGAGACGAGCAGTACTTC
CDR3aa: CASSRRPARGDEQYF

abundance: -
j_gene: TRBJ1-3
v_gene: TRBV9
d_gene: -
CDR3nt: TGTGCCAGCAGCGTAGGGGCTGGGCAGACTGGAAACACCATATATTTT
CDR3aa: CASSVGAGQTGNTIYF

abundance: -
j_gene: TRBJ2-3
v_gene: TRBV6-5
d_gene: -
CDR3nt: TGTGCCAGCAGTTACACTGCTGCGGGTGCAGATACGCAGTATTTT
CDR3aa: CASSYTAAGADTQYF

abundance: -
j_gene: TRBJ1-1
v_gene: TRBV30
d_gene: TRBD1
CDR3nt: TGTGCCTGGGCTCGGGACAGAAAGAACACTGAAGCTTTCTTT
CDR3aa: CAWARDRKNTEAFF

abundance: -
j_gene: TRBJ1-1
v_gene: TRBV7-9
d_gene: -
CDR3nt: TGTGCCAGCAGCTTAGGCAGTAACACTGAAGCTTTCTTT
CDR3aa: CASSLGSNTEAFF

abundance: -
j_gene: TRBJ2-1
v_gene: TRBV27
d_gene: TRBD2
CDR3nt: TGTGCCAGCAGTCTCTCTAGCGGGAGGGCATACAATGAGCAGTTCTTC
CDR3aa: CASSLSSGRAYNEQFF

abundance: -
j_gene: TRBJ1-2
v_gene: TRBV29-1
d_gene: -
CDR3nt: TGCAGCGTTGAAGATTTCATGGCAGACTTTAACTATGGCTACACCTTC
CDR3aa: CSVEDFMADFNYGYTF

abundance: -
j_gene: TRBJ1-1
v_gene: TRBV5-4
d_gene: -
CDR3nt: TGTGCCAGCAGCCCCGAACAGGTGAACACTGAAGCTTTCTTT
CDR3aa: CASSPEQVNTEAFF

abundance: -
j_gene: TRBJ2-1
v_gene: TRBV11-3
d_gene: -
CDR3nt: TGTGCCAGCAGCTTAGGTACTACCTCCTACAATGAGCAGTTCTTC
CDR3aa: CASSLGTTSYNEQFF

abundance: -
j_gene: TRBJ2-7
v_gene: TRBV10-3
d_gene: -
CDR3nt: TGTGCCATCAGTGACCCCCTGGCCGAGACAAATTACGAGCAGTACTTC
CDR3aa: CAISDPLAETNYEQYF

abundance: -
j_gene: TRBJ2-2
v_gene: TRBV7-9
d_gene: -
CDR3nt: TGTGCCAGCAGCCCGAGCGGAGGGAACACCGGGGAGCTGTTTTTT
CDR3aa: CASSPSGGNTGELFF

abundance: -
j_gene: TRBJ1-4
v_gene: TRBV12-5
d_gene: -
CDR3nt: TGTGCTAGTATAGGACCTTTTAATGAAAAACTGTTTTTT
CDR3aa: CASIGPFNEKLFF

abundance: -
j_gene: TRBJ1-1
v_gene: TRBV7-2
d_gene: -
CDR3nt: TGTGCCAGCAGCCAACAACCAAGGGGAGACACTGAAGCTTTCTTT
CDR3aa: CASSQQPRGDTEAFF

abundance: -
j_gene: TRBJ2-7
v_gene: TRBV6-6
d_gene: TRBD1
CDR3nt: TGTGCCAGCAGGGACCCCCGGGACAGGGTATACGAGCAGTACTTC
CDR3aa: CASRDPRDRVYEQYF

abundance: -
j_gene: TRBJ2-7
v_gene: TRBV5-1
d_gene: TRBD2
CDR3nt: TGCGCCAGCAGCTTAAGCGGGAGGGTTTTCCACGAGCAGTACTTC
CDR3aa: CASSLSGRVFHEQYF

abundance: -
j_gene: TRBJ2-7
v_gene: TRBV28
d_gene: TRBD1
CDR3nt: TGTGCCAGCAGAGCTACCCGGGACAGGGTTTACGAGCAGTACTTC
CDR3aa: CASRATRDRVYEQYF

abundance: -
j_gene: TRBJ2-7
v_gene: TRBV5-4
d_gene: TRBD2
CDR3nt: TGTGCCAGCAGCTTGACTAGCGGTTCCTACGAGCAGTACTTC
CDR3aa: CASSLTSGSYEQYF

abundance: -
j_gene: TRBJ1-2
v_gene: TRBV13
d_gene: -
CDR3nt: TGTGCCAGCAGCAACTCGCGGGACGGCCTCTATGGCTACACCTTC
CDR3aa: CASSNSRDGLYGYTF

abundance: -
j_gene: TRBJ2-7
v_gene: TRBV7-3
d_gene: TRBD1
CDR3nt: TGTGCCAGCAGAGTTACCGGGACAGGGTCCTACGAGCAGTACTTC
CDR3aa: CASRVTGTGSYEQYF